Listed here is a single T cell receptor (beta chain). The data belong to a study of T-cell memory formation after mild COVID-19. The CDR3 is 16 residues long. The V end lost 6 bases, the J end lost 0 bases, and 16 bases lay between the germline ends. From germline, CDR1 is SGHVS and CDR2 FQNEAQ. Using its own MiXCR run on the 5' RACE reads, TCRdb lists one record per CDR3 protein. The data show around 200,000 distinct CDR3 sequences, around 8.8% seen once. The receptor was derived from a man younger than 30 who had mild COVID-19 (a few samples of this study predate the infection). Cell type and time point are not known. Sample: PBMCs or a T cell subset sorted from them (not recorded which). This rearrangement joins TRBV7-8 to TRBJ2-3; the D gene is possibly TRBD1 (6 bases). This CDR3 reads CASRTWTDSSTDTQYF. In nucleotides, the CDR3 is TGTGCCAGCAGGACCTGGACAGACTCCAGCACAGATACGCAGTATTTT.